The present T cell receptor beta chain was sequenced within a study of metastatic and nonmetastatic thyroid tumors. Across the whole study: Repertoires were compared across blood and tumor or nodule tissue from malignant and benign thyroid patients.

This clone was counted between two and nine times. Its matching antigen is unknown. Between the trimmed V and J ends, which lost 6 bases and 2 bases, there was a span of 11 bases. The CDR3 totals 13 residues. Germline CDR1 is MNHNS and CDR2 is SASEGT. Authors' analysis steps: CDR3 differences across clinicopathological groups were used to build a distant-metastasis classifier for papillary thyroid cancer. Using MiXCR, TCRdb reanalyzed the PCR reads. TCRdb's processing, not the authors', yielded these V and J calls. The sample has thousands of clones, about 30% seen once. No patient received treatment before thyroid surgery. Points from the study as a whole: Across blood and tumor, TCR beta diversity in malignant thyroid tumors was reportedly significantly higher than in benign nodules.

The clonotype originates from a female donor with papillary thyroid cancer or a benign thyroid nodule (not recorded which). Some clones in this sample may be carry-over from other donors' samples. The sample comprised adjacent normal tissue. The V and J genes are TRBV6-1 and TRBJ2-7; weak D call: TRBD1 (7 bases). The CDR3 protein is CASRGGQTYEQYF. In nucleotides, the CDR3 is TGTGCCAGCAGGGGGGGACAGACCTACGAGCAGTACTTC.